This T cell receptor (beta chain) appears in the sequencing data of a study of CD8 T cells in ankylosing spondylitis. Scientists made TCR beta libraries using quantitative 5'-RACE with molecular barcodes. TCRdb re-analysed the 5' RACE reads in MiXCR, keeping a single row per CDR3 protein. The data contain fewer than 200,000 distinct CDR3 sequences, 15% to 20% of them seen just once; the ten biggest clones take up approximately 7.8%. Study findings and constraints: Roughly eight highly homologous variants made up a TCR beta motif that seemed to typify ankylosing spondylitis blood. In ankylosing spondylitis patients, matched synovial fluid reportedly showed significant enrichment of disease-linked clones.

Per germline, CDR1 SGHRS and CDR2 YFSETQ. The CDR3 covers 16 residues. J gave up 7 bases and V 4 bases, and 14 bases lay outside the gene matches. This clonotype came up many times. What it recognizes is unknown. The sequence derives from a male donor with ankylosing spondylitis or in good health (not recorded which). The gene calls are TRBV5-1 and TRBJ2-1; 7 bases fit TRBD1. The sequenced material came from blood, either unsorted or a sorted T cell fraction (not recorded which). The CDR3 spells CASSPQDRVPFNEQFF. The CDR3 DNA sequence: TGCGCCAGCAGCCCCCAAGACAGGGTACCTTTTAATGAGCAGTTCTTC.